This T cell receptor beta chain was identified in a study of blood T cell repertoires in COVID-19. Looking at the study overall: COVID-19 samples collected from the United States, Italy and Spain covered acute and convalescent phases. In each case, the material was cDNA or gDNA derived from T cells, B-cell-depleted T cells, or PBMCs.

In the original processing: Reference gene primer amplification gave nucleated cell count estimates. Only in-frame clones appear in the TCRdb table, and some are missing; sequencing was by immunoSEQ multiplex PCR. V and J calls and clone size are given by that table; D and trimming were obtained from the DNA. The data show about 230,000 clones, roughly 80% seen once. Germline V gene lookup returns CDR1 SGHRS and CDR2 YFSETQ. Trimming took off 1 base at V and 3 bases at J, with 13 bases between the two ends. The CDR3 loop spans 15 amino acids. The sample comprised peripheral blood. The chain joins TRBV5-1 to TRBJ2-5; D is unresolved. This TCR was sampled from a woman in her 70s with active or convalescent COVID-19. The CDR3 protein is CASSLYGRPEETQYF. DNA for the CDR3: TGCGCCAGCAGCTTGTATGGGCGTCCGGAAGAGACCCAGTACTTC.